This TCR beta chain originates from a study of shared clonotypes between healthy human individuals (TCRdb year 2020). Turning to the overall study: The cohort included three men and a couple of women between 18 and 49 years of age. For each donor, CD4 naive and CD4 memory were each given three plates, CD8 naive was given two plates, and CD8 memory was given one plate. The study deeply sequenced blood TCR repertoires of about 5 healthy adults to estimate repertoire size and the extent of clonotype sharing between individuals. Different laboratories and diverse techniques were used to prepare libraries and sequence TCR repertoires, to increase sequencing depth and limit assay-specific biases. Leukapheresis yielded between about 0.9 and 8.9 billion PBMCs per donor.

Using the deep immunoSEQ assay, multiplex PCR amplified TCR CDR3 regions from genomic DNA. Extracted genomic DNA from each cell subset was distributed evenly across all wells of several immunoSEQ 96-well plates, and each plate was treated as a replicate. Each replicate PCR for sorted subsets received around 200 ng genomic DNA, equal to roughly 33,000 T cell genomes. Purified libraries were quantified with a Qubit 3.0 fluorometer, sized on a Bioanalyzer 2100, and re-quantified with the KAPA Library Quantification kit. A separate single-read 150-cycle Illumina NextSeq 550 flow cell was used to sequence each immunoSEQ 96-well plate. From the authors' description of their analysis: The immunoSEQ output contained only junctional sequences without quality scores, so filtering could not match that applied to full-length reads. Sequences were annotated with PyIR, a Python wrapper for IgBLAST v1.9, and V/J genes and CDR3 were assigned using IMGT germline references. Reads were removed for weak V/J assignments (E-value above 1e-6), missing CDR3, stop codons, out-of-frame junctions, or ambiguous translated residues. V3J clonotypes were defined by identical inferred V gene, J gene, and CDR3 amino acid sequence. Percentage overlap between repertoires was computed as shared unique clonotypes divided by the size of the smaller repertoire. Three approaches were used to assess repertoire richness: RTK rarefaction, the Chao1 estimator, and Recon v2.1 estimates of unobserved clonotypes. OLGA was used to compute generation probabilities for all TCRbeta clonotypes that the gDNA method yielded from a handful of donors. Not all clones reach the TCRdb copy of this immuneACCESS table, which keeps in-frame sequences only. Checked studies attribute under half of the gap to unresolved V genes and leave the rest unexplained. V and J calls and clone size come straight from that table; D and trimming were deduced from the DNA. This sample is represented by around 2,000,000 clones; roughly 96% of them were singletons. More than 0.1% of the sample belongs to the ten largest clones.

Points on this clone: It has no known antigen specificity. Per-base qualities were not stored, and no clone one base away is much larger.

The cysteine opens and the phenylalanine closes a CDR3 of 18 amino acids. The read is trimmed to its CDR3 DNA, 54 bases read in frame from base 1. Cut back by 3 bases and 8 bases, the V and J ends lie 26 bases apart. CDR1 and CDR2, looked up from the germline V gene, are SGDLS and YYNGEE. Healthy HIV-negative adults with no recently reported acute infections or vaccinations were included as donors. All donors were Caucasian adults living in Nashville, Tennessee, USA. CD4+ T cells were enriched by magnetic negative selection, after which naive cells were positively selected on CD45RA and the negative fraction was taken as the memory subset. After blood collection by leukapheresis, PBMCs were isolated using Ficoll-Histopaque density gradient centrifugation and then cryopreserved in the vapor phase of liquid nitrogen. Purity and quantity of every magnetically sorted T cell population were checked by analytical flow cytometry. Each sorted fraction had its genomic DNA isolated and then quantified by UV absorbance on a Nanodrop 2000c.

General study outcomes and caveats: Incomplete sequencing was indicated by rarefaction of sorted-subset datasets, despite the large sequencing depth. Larger estimated clonotype richness was generally found for naive subsets than for memory subsets. About 4.5% of naive CD4, around 3.6% of naive CD8, about 2.1% of memory CD4, and less than 0.45% of memory CD8 clonotypes were shared across several donors. The genetic and exposure-history diversity represented was limited by the small number of donors. Higher generation probabilities were observed for clonotypes shared by all four sorted-subset donors than for non-shared clonotypes. Pairwise subsampling led to the expectation that sequencing depth would affect the degree of clonotype sharing among donors. Sampling was restricted to blood, and TCR repertoires in tissue are likely to differ from TCR repertoires in blood.

The clonotype originates from a man younger than 30 in good health. Material: naive CD4+ T cells sorted from blood. Interpreted using the paper, the cell subset or site label stands for: CD45RA+ positively selected. The V and J genes are TRBV9 and TRBJ1-4; perhaps TRBD1 is the D gene, with 6 bases matching. The DNA sequence reads TGTGCCAGCAGCGCCTCCACAGGGACCCACGGGGGAAGCGAAAAACTGTTTTTT. Its coded protein is CASSASTGTHGGSEKLFF.